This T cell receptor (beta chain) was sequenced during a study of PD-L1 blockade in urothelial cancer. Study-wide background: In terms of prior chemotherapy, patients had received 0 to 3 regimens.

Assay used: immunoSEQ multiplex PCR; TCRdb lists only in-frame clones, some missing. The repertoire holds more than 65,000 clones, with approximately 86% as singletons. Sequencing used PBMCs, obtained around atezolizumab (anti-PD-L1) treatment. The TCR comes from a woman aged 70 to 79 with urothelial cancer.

CDR3 region: CASSQEGEGAVRNEQFF. In DNA form, the CDR3 reads TGCGCCAGCAGCCAAGAGGGAGAGGGGGCCGTCCGGAATGAGCAGTTCTTC. This chain joins TRBV4-1 and TRBJ2-1, with 7 positions matching TRBD1. J was trimmed by 7 bases and V by 0 bases; bases with no gene match: 12. This CDR3 spans 17 amino acids. Germline V lookup: CDR1 MGHRA, CDR2 YSYEKL.